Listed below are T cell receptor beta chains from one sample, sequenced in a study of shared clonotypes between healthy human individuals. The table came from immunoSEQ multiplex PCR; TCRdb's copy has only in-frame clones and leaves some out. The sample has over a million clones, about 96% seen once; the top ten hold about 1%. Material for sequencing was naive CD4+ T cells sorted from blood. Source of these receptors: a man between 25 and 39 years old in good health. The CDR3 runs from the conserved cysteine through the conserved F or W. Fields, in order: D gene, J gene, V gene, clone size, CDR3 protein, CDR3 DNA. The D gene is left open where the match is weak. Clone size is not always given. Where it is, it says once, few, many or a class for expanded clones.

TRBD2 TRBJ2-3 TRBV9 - CASSVLGGLTDTQYF TGTGCCAGCAGCGTTCTGGGAGGGCTCACAGATACGCAGTATTTT
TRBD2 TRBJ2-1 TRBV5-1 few CASSGTSGSYNEQFF TGCGCCAGCAGCGGGACTAGCGGGAGCTACAATGAGCAGTTCTTC
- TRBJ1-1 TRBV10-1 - CASSDTTGPNTEAFF TGCGCCAGCAGTGATACGACGGGCCCCAACACTGAAGCTTTCTTT
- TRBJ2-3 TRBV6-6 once CASSRFDTQYF TGTGCCAGCAGCCGCTTCGATACGCAGTATTTT
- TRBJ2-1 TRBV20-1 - CSARAGNEQFF TGCAGTGCTAGAGCCGGAAATGAGCAGTTCTTC
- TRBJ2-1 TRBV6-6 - CASTESDYAGCFF TGTGCCAGCACCGAATCCGACTACGCCGGTTGTTTCTTC
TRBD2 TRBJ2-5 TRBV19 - CASSILPSGIRGRETQYF TGTGCCAGTAGTATTTTGCCTAGCGGGATCCGGGGTAGGGAGACCCAGTACTTC
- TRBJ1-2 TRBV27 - CASSLLSRSDYGYTF TGTGCCAGCAGTTTATTGTCCAGGTCGGACTATGGCTACACCTTC
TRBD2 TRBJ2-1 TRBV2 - CACIPGTSGRILYNEQFF TGTGCCTGCATACCCGGGACTAGCGGGAGGATTCTCTACAATGAGCAGTTCTTC
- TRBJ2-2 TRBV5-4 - CAQRELGTGTGELFF TGTGCTCAAAGGGAATTAGGGACGGGCACCGGGGAGCTGTTTTTT
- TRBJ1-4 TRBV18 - CASSPGQLGVGLFF TGTGCCAGCTCACCAGGCCAACTGGGGGTTGGACTGTTTTTT
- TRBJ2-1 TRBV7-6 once CASSLMGAQSSYNEQFF TGTGCCAGCAGCTTAATGGGAGCCCAAAGCTCCTACAATGAGCAGTTCTTC
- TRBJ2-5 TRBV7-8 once CASSLGSGWEPMYQETQYF TGTGCCAGCAGCTTAGGTTCCGGGTGGGAGCCCATGTACCAAGAGACCCAGTACTTC
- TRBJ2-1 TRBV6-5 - CASSYEDRLEQFF TGTGCCAGCAGTTACGAGGACAGACTTGAGCAGTTCTTC
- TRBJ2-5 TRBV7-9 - CASTLSETQYF TGTGCCAGCACCCTTTCTGAGACCCAGTACTTC
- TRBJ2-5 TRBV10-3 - CAAGVAGHETQYF TGTGCCGCTGGCGTCGCGGGACACGAGACCCAGTACTTC
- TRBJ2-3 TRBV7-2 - CASTRVGAGPTDTQYF TGTGCCTCCACCCGGGTGGGGGCAGGGCCGACAGATACGCAGTATTTT
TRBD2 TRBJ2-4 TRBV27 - CASSSSGRDIQYF TGTGCCAGCAGTTCCAGCGGGAGAGACATTCAGTACTTC
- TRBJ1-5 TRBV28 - CASTRGGNQPQHF TGTGCCAGCACTAGAGGGGGGAATCAGCCCCAGCATTTT
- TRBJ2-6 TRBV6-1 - CASCVGIVSSGANVLTF TGTGCCAGCTGTGTGGGGATAGTTAGCTCTGGGGCCAACGTCCTGACTTTC
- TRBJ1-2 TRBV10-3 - CAISEVPLPSIYGYTF TGTGCCATCAGTGAGGTTCCCCTGCCCTCGATCTATGGCTACACCTTC
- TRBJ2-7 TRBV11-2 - CASSLEPNSYEQYF TGTGCCAGCAGCTTAGAACCCAACTCCTACGAGCAGTACTTC
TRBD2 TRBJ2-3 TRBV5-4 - CASSPGTSRITDTQYF TGTGCCAGCAGCCCTGGGACTAGCCGAATCACAGATACGCAGTATTTT
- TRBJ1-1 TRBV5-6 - CASSPRRNTEAFF TGTGCCAGCAGCCCGAGGAGGAACACTGAAGCTTTCTTT
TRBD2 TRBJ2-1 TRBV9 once CASSASLSLSGTEQFF TGTGCCAGCAGCGCTTCTCTTTCGTTAAGCGGGACTGAGCAGTTCTTC
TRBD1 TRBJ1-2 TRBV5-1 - CASSRRDSYGYTF TGCGCCAGCAGCCGACGGGACAGCTATGGCTACACCTTC
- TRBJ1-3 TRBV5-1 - CASSLLGTPHSGNTIYF TGCGCCAGCAGCCTATTAGGGACACCTCACTCTGGAAACACCATATATTTT
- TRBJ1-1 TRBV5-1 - CASSYYRVGDTEAFF TGCGCCAGCAGCTATTACAGGGTCGGGGACACTGAAGCTTTCTTT
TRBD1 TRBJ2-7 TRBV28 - CASSIDRGEQYF TGTGCCAGCAGTATCGACAGGGGCGAGCAGTACTTC
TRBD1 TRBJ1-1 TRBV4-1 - CASSARTGGTEAFF TGCGCCAGCAGCGCAAGGACAGGGGGCACTGAAGCTTTCTTT
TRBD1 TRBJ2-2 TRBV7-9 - CASSPPGQRSTGELFF TGTGCCAGCAGCCCCCCGGGACAGCGTTCCACCGGGGAGCTGTTTTTT
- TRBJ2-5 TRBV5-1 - CASSPGAQETQYF TGCGCCAGCAGTCCAGGAGCCCAAGAGACCCAGTACTTC
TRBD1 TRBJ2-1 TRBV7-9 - CASYRGSYNEQFF TGTGCCAGCTACAGGGGCTCCTACAATGAGCAGTTCTTC
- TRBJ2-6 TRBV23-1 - CASSQYDRMELSGANVLTF TGCGCCAGCAGTCAGTACGACAGGATGGAACTCTCTGGGGCCAACGTCCTGACTTTC
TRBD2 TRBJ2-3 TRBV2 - CASTNSGSSQYF TGTGCCAGCACGAATAGCGGGAGTTCGCAGTATTTT
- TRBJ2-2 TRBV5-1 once CASSLWESGITGELFF TGCGCCAGCAGCTTGTGGGAATCGGGTATCACCGGGGAGCTGTTTTTT
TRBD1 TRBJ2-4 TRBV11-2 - CASSLGQGGNIQYF TGTGCCAGCAGCTTAGGACAGGGGGGGAACATTCAGTACTTC
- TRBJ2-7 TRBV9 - CASSVGGVSYEQYF TGTGCCAGCAGCGTAGGGGGGGTCTCCTACGAGCAGTACTTC
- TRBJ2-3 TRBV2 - CASSGESLDTQYF TGTGCCAGCAGTGGGGAAAGCCTCGATACGCAGTATTTT
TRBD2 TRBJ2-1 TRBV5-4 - CASSPRGREGRNEQFF TGTGCCAGCAGCCCTAGGGGACGGGAGGGCCGGAATGAGCAGTTCTTC
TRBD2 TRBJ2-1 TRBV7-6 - CASSLRTSGGSQPNEQFF TGTGCCAGCAGCTTACGTACGTCGGGAGGTAGCCAACCTAATGAGCAGTTCTTC
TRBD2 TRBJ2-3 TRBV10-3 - CATAQGGNTDTQYF TGTGCCACGGCCCAGGGAGGGAACACAGATACGCAGTATTTT
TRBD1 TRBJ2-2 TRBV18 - CASSRDRGAGELFF TGTGCCAGCTCACGAGACAGGGGCGCCGGGGAGCTGTTTTTT
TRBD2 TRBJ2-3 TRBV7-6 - CASSVAGTSGSTDTQYF TGTGCCAGCAGCGTTGCCGGGACTAGCGGCTCCACAGATACGCAGTATTTT
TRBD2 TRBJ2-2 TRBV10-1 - CASSESLAGVSGELFF TGCGCCAGCAGTGAATCACTAGCGGGAGTGTCCGGGGAGCTGTTTTTT
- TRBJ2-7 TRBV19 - CASSFLGTYEQYF TGTGCCAGTAGTTTCCTGGGAACCTACGAGCAGTACTTC
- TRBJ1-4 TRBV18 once CASSILTTAKNEKLFF TGTGCCAGCTCCATACTCACGACAGCGAAAAATGAAAAACTGTTTTTT
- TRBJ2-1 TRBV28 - CASSLVKGDEQFF TGTGCCAGCAGTTTGGTAAAAGGAGACGAGCAGTTCTTC